The sequence of this TCR beta chain was determined in a study of blood T cell repertoires in COVID-19. Study context: In each case, the material was cDNA or gDNA derived from T cells, B-cell-depleted T cells, or PBMCs.

Using immunoSEQ multiplex PCR, the repertoire was profiled, and TCRdb retains in-frame clones only, with some absent. The repertoire consists of some 370,000 clones, with around 83% occurring once and the leading ten covering over 4.5%. Researchers sorted participants into cohorts using their self-reported clinical history. Cohort 3 recovery required two negative PCRs, clearance, or symptom resolution. CDR3 length: 13 amino acids. J was trimmed by 6 bases and V by 6 bases; bases with no gene match: 7. Germline CDR1 and CDR2: MDHEN and SYDVKM. The J gene is TRBJ1-2, the V gene TRBV28, with 7 bases that match TRBD1. Sequencing input: PBMCs or T cells enriched from blood (not recorded which). This receptor was identified in a woman between 45 and 65 years old who had recovered from COVID-19. CDR3 residues: CASRGTVLHGYTF. The DNA of the CDR3 is TGTGCCAGCAGGGGGACAGTCCTTCATGGCTACACCTTC.